A selection of T cell receptor beta chains follows, all from one sample in a study of vaccination effects on CD4 cells after COVID-19. Their antigens are not known. Measured with immunoSEQ multiplex PCR; TCRdb has only the in-frame clones, and not every one. Of roughly 70,000 clones listed, 76% are singletons. Sequencing was performed on CD4+ T cells from PBMCs cultured with HCoV-OC43 spike peptides, taken after COVID-19 vaccination. The receptors derive from a human donor who received a COVID-19 vaccine. CDR3s include the opening cysteine and the closing phenylalanine or tryptophan. A D gene is named only where the DNA matches it firmly. Clone size is given for some rows only: seen once, a few or many times, or a class if the clone is expanded.

V: TRBV7-9
J: TRBJ2-1
D: TRBD1
size: .
CDR3: CASNLGQGINEQFF
DNA: TGTGCCAGCAACCTGGGACAGGGGATCAATGAGCAGTTCTTC

V: TRBV15
J: TRBJ2-5
D: TRBD2
size: .
CDR3: CATSRGTLTSGGLQETQYF
DNA: TGTGCCACCAGCAGAGGAACCTTGACTAGCGGGGGGCTCCAAGAGACCCAGTACTTC

V: TRBV3-1/TRBV3-2
J: TRBJ2-6
D: TRBD1
size: .
CDR3: CASSRQKRDSSGANVLTF
DNA: TGTGCCAGCAGCCGCCAGAAAAGGGACAGTTCTGGGGCCAACGTCCTGACTTTC

V: TRBV5-1
J: TRBJ1-1
D: .
size: few
CDR3: CASSSQGRKDTEAFF
DNA: TGCGCCAGCAGCTCACAGGGTCGGAAGGACACTGAAGCTTTCTTT

V: TRBV6-4
J: TRBJ2-2
D: .
size: .
CDR3: CASSARNTGELFF
DNA: TGTGCCAGCAGTGCGAGGAACACCGGGGAGCTGTTTTTT

V: TRBV6-5
J: TRBJ2-1
D: .
size: .
CDR3: CASISLGGNEQFF
DNA: TGTGCCAGCATTTCTTTAGGGGGCAATGAGCAGTTCTTC

V: TRBV5-4
J: TRBJ2-5
D: .
size: .
CDR3: CASSLDGGGGETQYF
DNA: TGTGCCAGCAGCTTGGATGGGGGCGGGGGAGAGACCCAGTACTTC

V: TRBV5-1
J: TRBJ1-5
D: TRBD1
size: once
CDR3: CASSWTGENQPQHF
DNA: TGCGCCAGCAGCTGGACAGGGGAGAATCAGCCCCAGCATTTT

V: TRBV5-4
J: TRBJ1-6
D: .
size: .
CDR3: CASRPTGGDSYNSPLHF
DNA: TGTGCCAGCAGACCTACCGGGGGCGATTCCTATAATTCACCCCTCCACTTT

V: TRBV11-2
J: TRBJ1-3
D: TRBD1
size: few
CDR3: CASSLEPDRARNTIYF
DNA: TGTGCCAGCAGCTTAGAACCGGACAGGGCGAGAAACACCATATATTTT

V: TRBV24-1
J: TRBJ1-2
D: TRBD1
size: .
CDR3: CATSGLDREGGGYTF
DNA: TGTGCCACCAGTGGCCTGGACAGGGAAGGTGGAGGCTACACCTTC

V: TRBV24-1
J: TRBJ2-2
D: TRBD1
size: .
CDR3: CATSGSPGTGVELFF
DNA: TGTGCCACCAGTGGTAGTCCCGGGACAGGGGTGGAGCTGTTTTTT

V: TRBV10-2
J: TRBJ2-5
D: TRBD1
size: .
CDR3: CASRDRGRETQYF
DNA: TGCGCCAGCAGAGACAGGGGAAGGGAGACCCAGTACTTC

V: TRBV7-2
J: TRBJ2-4
D: TRBD2
size: .
CDR3: CASSADLAGGRRNIQYF
DNA: TGTGCCAGCAGCGCTGATTTAGCGGGGGGGCGCAGAAACATTCAGTACTTC

V: TRBV14
J: TRBJ1-4
D: .
size: .
CDR3: CATNRATNEKLFF
DNA: TGTGCCACCAACAGGGCAACTAATGAAAAACTGTTTTTT

V: TRBV6-2/TRBV6-3
J: TRBJ1-2
D: TRBD1
size: once
CDR3: CASSSTGDYGYTF
DNA: TGTGCCAGCAGTTCGACAGGGGACTATGGCTACACCTTC

V: TRBV27
J: TRBJ1-5
D: .
size: .
CDR3: CASSFISPPGNQPQHF
DNA: TGTGCCAGCAGTTTTATCTCCCCCCCCGGCAATCAGCCCCAGCATTTT

V: TRBV3-1/TRBV3-2
J: TRBJ1-1
D: .
size: .
CDR3: CASSQDGDRWVEAFF
DNA: TGTGCCAGCAGCCAAGACGGTGACAGGTGGGTTGAAGCTTTCTTT

V: TRBV2
J: TRBJ1-6
D: .
size: .
CDR3: CASNPTELNSPLHF
DNA: TGTGCCAGCAATCCGACGGAGCTTAATTCACCCCTCCACTTT

V: TRBV7-8
J: TRBJ1-2
D: TRBD1
size: .
CDR3: CASSLLQGSQGYTF
DNA: TGTGCCAGCAGCTTGTTACAGGGGTCGCAGGGCTACACCTTC

V: TRBV18
J: TRBJ1-4
D: TRBD1
size: .
CDR3: CASSLNSDRDEKLFF
DNA: TGTGCCAGCTCACTCAACTCGGACAGGGATGAAAAACTGTTTTTT

V: TRBV27
J: TRBJ1-2
D: TRBD1
size: few
CDR3: CASRSRGQNYGYTF
DNA: TGTGCCAGCCGATCCCGGGGACAGAACTATGGCTACACCTTC

V: TRBV29-1
J: TRBJ2-1
D: TRBD2
size: .
CDR3: CSAGLAGVNEQFF
DNA: TGCAGCGCCGGACTAGCGGGGGTTAATGAGCAGTTCTTC

V: TRBV3-1/TRBV3-2
J: TRBJ1-1
D: .
size: few
CDR3: CASSQGTFLVFF
DNA: TGTGCCAGCAGCCAAGGTACCTTCCTCGTTTTCTTT

V: TRBV29-1
J: TRBJ1-2
D: TRBD1
size: few
CDR3: CSVGDRGGFGYTF
DNA: TGCAGCGTTGGCGACAGGGGGGGTTTCGGCTACACCTTC

V: TRBV10-1
J: TRBJ2-5
D: .
size: .
CDR3: CACSWGAGETQYF
DNA: TGCGCCTGCTCCTGGGGGGCTGGGGAGACCCAGTACTTC

V: TRBV6-6
J: TRBJ1-5
D: TRBD1
size: .
CDR3: CASTGQGANQPQHF
DNA: TGTGCCAGCACCGGACAGGGGGCTAATCAGCCCCAGCATTTT

V: TRBV5-1
J: TRBJ2-3
D: .
size: few
CDR3: CASSTYRESDTQYF
DNA: TGCGCCAGCAGCACGTACAGGGAGTCCGATACGCAGTATTTT

V: TRBV4-1
J: TRBJ1-1
D: .
size: .
CDR3: CASSQAIEGPNTEAFF
DNA: TGCGCCAGCAGCCAGGCGATTGAGGGCCCGAACACTGAAGCTTTCTTT

V: TRBV5-1
J: TRBJ2-5
D: .
size: .
CDR3: CASSGTLGETQYF
DNA: TGCGCCAGCAGTGGGACACTGGGAGAGACCCAGTACTTC

V: TRBV7-2
J: TRBJ1-2
D: .
size: .
CDR3: CASSPPTGTYGYTF
DNA: TGTGCCAGCAGCCCCCCAACGGGGACTTATGGCTACACCTTC

V: TRBV30
J: TRBJ2-1
D: .
size: .
CDR3: CAWDHGSYNEQFF
DNA: TGTGCCTGGGACCATGGCTCCTACAATGAGCAGTTCTTC